This T cell receptor beta chain stems from a study of T cell responses to AZD1222 COVID-19 vaccine. As concerns this clone: Its cognate antigen is unknown.

Whole-study findings and limits: Reports say nearly half of spike-specific TCRs go after unmutated variant regions. Spike-specific TCR breadth rose after two AZD1222 doses, and depth rose as well. The study sampled repertoires only after the peak T cell response.

The method was immunoSEQ multiplex PCR; TCRdb's version includes in-frame clones alone and lacks a portion of them. The data hold 100,000 or so clones, with about nine tenths observed a single time. The material sequenced was peripheral blood, taken on day 0 of AZD1222 vaccination. The TCR comes from an adult in good health.

The CDR3 region is CASSVEQGNYNEQFF. As DNA, the CDR3 is TGTGCCAGCAGCGTAGAACAGGGGAACTACAATGAGCAGTTCTTC. V is TRBV9 and J is TRBJ2-1, with TRBD1 identical over 7 bases. CDR3 length: 15 residues. V gave up 0 bases and J gave up 3 bases; unmatched junction bases: 3. Germline-derived CDR1 and CDR2 are SGDLS and YYNGEE. Full variable domain (outside the CDR3, taken from reference TRBV9 and TRBJ2-1): DSGVTQTPKHLITATGQRVTLRCSPRSGDLSVYWYQQSLDQGLQFLIQYYNGEERAKGNILERFSAQQFPDLHSELNLSSLELGDSALYFCASSVEQGNYNEQFFGPGTRLTVL.